This TCR beta chain was identified during a study of blood T cell repertoires in COVID-19. Background on the study: PBMCs, B-cell-depleted T cells, or T cells were the source of the cDNA or gDNA that made up the material.

This clone was seen once. This table comes from immunoSEQ multiplex PCR, and its TCRdb copy is limited to in-frame clones, with some not included. The sample holds fewer than 250,000 clones, around 89% seen once. The study recruited people aged roughly 18 to 89 years across more than 20 US areas. Membership in each cohort depended on participant-reported clinical history. A PCR-confirmed or clinician-diagnosed COVID-19 case had contacted exposed participants within 2 weeks of entry. The CDR3 totals 15 residues. Trimming removed 3 bases from V and 1 base from J, with 10 bases in between. Germline loops: CDR1 SGHNT, CDR2 YENEEA.

The rearrangement links TRBV11-3 to TRBJ1-3; D is unclear. The sequenced sample was PBMCs or T cells enriched from blood (not recorded which). The sequence came from a man younger than 45 who had been exposed to COVID-19. This CDR3 reads CASSFSGGSGNTIYF. For the CDR3, the DNA is TGTGCCAGCAGCTTCAGTGGAGGGTCTGGAAACACCATATATTTT.